This paragraph covers one TCR beta chain sequence. Other DNA sequences in the sample encode the same CDR3. The sample originates from a study of blood T cell repertoires in COVID-19. Overall study context: Material from acute and convalescent COVID-19 was sourced from the United States, Italy and Spain. Sample material is recorded as cDNA or gDNA derived from T cells, B-cell-depleted T cells, or PBMCs.

The germline V gene encodes CDR1 SNHLY and CDR2 FYNNEI. The CDR3 is made up of 15 amino acids. Unmatched junction bases numbered 5, after V lost 4 bases and J lost 0 bases. The protocol was immunoSEQ multiplex PCR, while the TCRdb copy is restricted to in-frame clones and leaves out a portion. Among some 250,000 clones listed, about 80% were seen once. The sequenced sample consisted of peripheral blood. The V call is TRBV2, the J call TRBJ2-7; the match to TRBD1 covers 8 bases. This TCR derives from a woman older than 75 with acute or convalescent COVID-19. The CDR3 region is CASSVAGQGSYEQYF. The CDR3 bases are TGTGCCAGCAGTGTAGCCGGACAGGGCTCCTACGAGCAGTACTTC.